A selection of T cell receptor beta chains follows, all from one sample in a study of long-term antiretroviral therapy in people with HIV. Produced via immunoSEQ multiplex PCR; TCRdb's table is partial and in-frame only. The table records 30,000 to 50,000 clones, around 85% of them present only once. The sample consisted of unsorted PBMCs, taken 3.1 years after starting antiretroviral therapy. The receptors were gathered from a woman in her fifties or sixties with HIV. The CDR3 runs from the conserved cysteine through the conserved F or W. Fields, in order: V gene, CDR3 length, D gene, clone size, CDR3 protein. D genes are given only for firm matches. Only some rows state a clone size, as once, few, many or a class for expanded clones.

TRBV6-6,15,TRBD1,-,CASSYSGDRGQPQHF
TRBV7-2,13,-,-,CASSSQFDQPQHF
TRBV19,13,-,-,CASSALTETLWHF
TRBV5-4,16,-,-,CASSFPRPGAVDGYTF
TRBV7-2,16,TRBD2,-,CASSLTQRGSTDTQYF
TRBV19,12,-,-,CASSINGETQYF
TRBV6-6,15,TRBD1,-,CASSASGTGGTEAFF
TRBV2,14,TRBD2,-,CASSGEGRGETQYF
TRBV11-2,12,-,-,CASSLMGDGYTF
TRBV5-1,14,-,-,CASSAQGVSETQYF
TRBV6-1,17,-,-,CASSEVRTGRGNQPQHF
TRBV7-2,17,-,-,CASTERVRGAYSYEQYF
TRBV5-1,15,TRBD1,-,CASQTTGANTGELFF
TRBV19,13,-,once,CASAYANTGELFF
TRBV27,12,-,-,CASSFLGEKLFF
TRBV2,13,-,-,CASSEEGNTEAFF
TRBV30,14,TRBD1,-,CAWRQGTAYNEQFF
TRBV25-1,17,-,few,CASSESEGGRDHCEQYF
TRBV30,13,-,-,CAWSVSLSAEAFF
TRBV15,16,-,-,CATSRDRGSGYNEQFF
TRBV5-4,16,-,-,CASRQKGLPMNTEAFF
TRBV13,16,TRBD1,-,CASSLEQGAAGNTIYF
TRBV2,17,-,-,CASSSSRTVSSGNTIYF
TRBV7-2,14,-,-,CASSLSAQGTEAFF
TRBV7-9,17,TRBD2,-,CASSWAGGSSGANVLTF
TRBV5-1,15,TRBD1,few,CASSLDRGAGDTIYF
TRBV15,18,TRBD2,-,CATSREVGGGFSYNEQFF